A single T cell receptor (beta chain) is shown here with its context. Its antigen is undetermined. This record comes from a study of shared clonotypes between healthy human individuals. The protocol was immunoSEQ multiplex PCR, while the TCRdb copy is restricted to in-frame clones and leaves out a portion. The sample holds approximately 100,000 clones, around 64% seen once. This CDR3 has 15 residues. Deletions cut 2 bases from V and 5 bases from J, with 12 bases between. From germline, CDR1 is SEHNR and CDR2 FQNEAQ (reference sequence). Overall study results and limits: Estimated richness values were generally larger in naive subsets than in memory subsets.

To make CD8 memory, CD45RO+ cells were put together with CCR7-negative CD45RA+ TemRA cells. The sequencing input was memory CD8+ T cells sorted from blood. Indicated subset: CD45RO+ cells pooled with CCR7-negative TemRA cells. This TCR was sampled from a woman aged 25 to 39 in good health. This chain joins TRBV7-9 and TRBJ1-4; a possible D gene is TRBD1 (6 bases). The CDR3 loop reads CASSLRSGANEKLFF. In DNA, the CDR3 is TGTGCCAGCAGCTTACGCTCAGGGGCAAATGAAAAACTGTTTTTT.